The T cell receptor beta chain described here comes from a study of T cell responses to AZD1222 COVID-19 vaccine. Study findings and constraints: When two AZD1222 doses had been given, Spike-specific TCR breadth and depth rose. Reportedly, nearly half the spike-specific TCRs target unmutated variant regions. Baseline serostatus was positive in only six or seven AZD1222 recipients. Only after the peak T cell response were repertoires sampled.

Sequencing was performed with immunoSEQ multiplex PCR; in TCRdb, only in-frame clones are kept and a portion is missing. The table shows 150,000 to 180,000 clones, with 88% occurring only once. Of note for this clone: The target antigen is unknown.

The receptor was isolated from an adult in good health. The sequenced sample was peripheral blood, obtained on day 0 of AZD1222 vaccination.

CDR3 loop: CASSQAAGQANQPQHF. CDR3 bases: TGTGCCAGCAGCCAAGCGGCGGGGCAGGCCAATCAGCCCCAGCATTTT. The rearrangement joins TRBV3-1 (or the pseudogene TRBV3-2) to TRBJ1-5; D is perhaps TRBD1 (5 bases). V was trimmed by 1 base and J by 3 bases, leaving 13 bases between them. The V gene's germline CDR1 is LGHDT and CDR2 YNNKEL (reference sequence). The CDR3 contains 16 residues.